These 18 T cell receptor beta chains share one sample of origin, sequenced in a study of blood T cell repertoires in COVID-19. Sequencing used immunoSEQ multiplex PCR; TCRdb keeps in-frame clones, though not all of them. The table lists about 97,000 clones, about 88% of them singletons, with 2.5% to 3.5% in the top ten. The sample consisted of peripheral blood. The receptor source for this set is a man aged 50-59 years with active or convalescent COVID-19.

This sequence joins TRBV7-6 and TRBJ2-3; D not resolved. V gave up 3 bases and J gave up 2 bases, with 9 bases separating them. Germline V lookup: CDR1 SGHVS, CDR2 FNYEAQ. The CDR3 has 14 residues. CDR3 sequence reads: CASSLGQNTDTQYF. CDR3 sequence (DNA): TGTGCCAGCAGCTTGGGCCAAAACACAGATACGCAGTATTTT.

V usage is TRBV18 and J usage is TRBJ2-7; 7 bases map to TRBD1. Trimming at V came to 6 bases and at J to 4 bases, leaving 6 bases not matched to a gene. Germline values: CDR1 KGHSH, CDR2 LQKENI. This CDR3 comprises 13 residues. The CDR3 nucleotides are TGTGCCAGCTCGCGGACAGGTGGTTACGAGCAGTACTTC. This sequence encodes CASSRTGGYEQYF.

V usage is TRBV5-1 and J usage is TRBJ2-3; TRBD1 matches 12 bases. Germline loops: CDR1 SGHRS, CDR2 YFSETQ. The J segment lost 6 bases and the V segment lost 6 bases, leaving 5 bases of the junction unmatched. The CDR3 is made up of 14 amino acids. CDR3 bases: TGCGCCAGCATAGCCGGGACAGGGGGCGATACGCAGTATTTT. Protein: CASIAGTGGDTQYF.

The chain combines TRBV18 with TRBJ1-1, with a weak D call TRBD1 (5 bases). The ends were cut back, 3 bases at V and 5 bases at J, with 16 bases in the middle. The CDR3 length is 15 residues. Germline V gives CDR1 KGHSH, CDR2 LQKENI. The CDR3 bases are TGTGCCAGCTCACCGGCGGACATTCGAGATACTGAAGCTTTCTTT. Amino acids: CASSPADIRDTEAFF.

The CDR3 here is CASSEDRRLRRSYEQYV. CDR3 nucleotide sequence: TGCGCCAGCAGCGAGGACAGGAGGCTCAGGAGGTCCTACGAGCAGTACGTC. This chain uses TRBV5-1 with TRBJ2-7; 7 bases are shared with TRBD1. Germline CDR1 SGHRS, CDR2 YFSETQ. The CDR3 is 17 amino acids. The J segment lost 1 base and the V segment lost 4 bases, leaving 14 bases of the junction unmatched.

The V call is TRBV28, the J call TRBJ1-2; D is possibly TRBD1 (6 bases). Germline CDR1 reads MDHEN; CDR2 reads SYDVKM. CDR3 size: 17 residues. V shed 3 bases and J shed 5 bases, with 22 bases lying between them. The CDR3 reads CASSLGALGGVRYGYTF. Here the CDR3 DNA reads TGTGCCAGCAGTTTGGGGGCCCTGGGAGGGGTACGATATGGCTACACCTTC.

V is TRBV30 and J is TRBJ2-6; D may be TRBD1 (5 bases). V lost 3 bases and J lost 2, with 14 bases in between. This CDR3 region has 16 residues. From germline, CDR1 is GTSNPN and CDR2 SVGIG (reference sequence). The CDR3 sequence: CAWRALRAPGANVLTF. The CDR3 nucleotides are TGTGCCTGGAGAGCCCTCAGGGCCCCTGGGGCCAACGTCCTGACTTTC.

This chain links TRBV2 with TRBJ1-4; 8 bases are a match to TRBD1. The germline gives CDR1 SNHLY, CDR2 FYNNEI. CDR3 length equals 16 residues. V lost 5 bases and J lost 4; bases outside the gene matches: 9. The chain's CDR3 is CASSRDRGVFNEKLFF. The CDR3, as DNA: TGTGCCAGCAGTAGAGACAGGGGAGTGTTTAATGAAAAACTGTTTTTT.

This chain connects TRBV29-1 to TRBJ1-2; TRBD1 might be the D (6 bases). The CDR3 has 13 amino acids. The V and J ends lost 7 bases and 0 bases respectively, with 12 bases between them. In germline, CDR1 is SQVTM, CDR2 ANQGSEA. The CDR3 sequence: CSAPGQTNYGYTF. The CDR3 nucleotides read TGCAGCGCACCCGGACAGACTAACTATGGCTACACCTTC.

The chain is built from TRBV30 and TRBJ2-7; 9 nucleotides match TRBD1. This CDR3 contains 14 residues. Germline V gives CDR1 GTSNPN, CDR2 SVGIG (reference sequence). Trimming cost V 6 bases and J 4 bases; bases outside gene matches: 10. The CDR3 bases are TGTGCCTGTACTCGGGACAGGGATCGGTACGAGCAGTACTTC. Protein product: CACTRDRDRYEQYF.

The rearrangement joins TRBV6-5 to TRBJ1-4, with TRBD1 matching 10 bases. There are 14 residues in the CDR3. Germline CDR1 reads MNHEY; CDR2 reads SVGAGI. V was clipped by 8 bases and J by 7 bases; unmatched bases: 7. The CDR3 here is CASGDRGRGEKLFF. CDR3 DNA sequence: TGTGCCAGCGGAGACAGGGGGCGGGGTGAAAAACTGTTTTTT.

The chain carries TRBV27 and TRBJ2-1, with D unclear. Per germline, CDR1 MNHEY and CDR2 SMNVEV (reference sequence). The CDR3 covers 15 residues. V was trimmed by 2 bases and J by 0 bases, leaving 8 bases between them. CDR3 coding DNA: TGTGCCAGCAGTTTAATCTTTAGCTCCTACAATGAGCAGTTCTTC. Its protein is CASSLIFSSYNEQFF.

The J gene is TRBJ2-1, the V gene TRBV5-6; D uncertain. V lost 2 bases and J lost 8, with 8 bases in between. CDR1 and CDR2 (germline): SGHDT, YYEEEE. The CDR3 is 12 amino acids. The CDR3 nucleotides are TGTGCCAGCAGCTTATATGTCTATGAGCAGTTCTTC. Protein sequence: CASSLYVYEQFF.

Here the CDR3 DNA reads TGTGCCAGCAGCCAGGACTCCCTCTCCACAGATACGCAGTATTTT. This sequence encodes CASSQDSLSTDTQYF. The chain uses TRBV5-4 and TRBJ2-3, with D possibly TRBD2 on 5 matching bases. The CDR3 contains 15 residues. With 4 bases removed from V and 2 bases from J, the gap between germline ends came to 14 bases. Per germline, CDR1 SGHNT and CDR2 YYREEE (reference sequence).

The V and J genes are TRBV19 and TRBJ2-6, with 7 bases identical to TRBD1. CDR1 and CDR2 from the germline V gene are LNHDA and SQIVND (reference sequence). The CDR3 extends over 18 amino acids. Trimming took 5 bases from V and 4 from J; bases not matched to a gene: 14. CDR3 region: CASSPLPAQGVGANVLTF. CDR3 coding DNA: TGTGCCAGTAGTCCCCTCCCGGCGCAGGGGGTAGGGGCCAACGTCCTGACTTTC. The full variable domain, its missing parts supplied by reference TRBV19 and TRBJ2-6, is DGGITQSPKYLFRKEGQNVTLSCEQNLNHDAMYWYRQDPGQGLRLIYYSQIVNDFQKGDIAEGYSVSREKKESFPLTVTSAQKNPTAFYLCASSPLPAQGVGANVLTFGAGSRLTVL.

The chain combines TRBV20-1 with TRBJ1-1, with 7 bases aligning to TRBD1. This CDR3 has 13 residues. Germline V gene sequence: CDR1 DFQATT, CDR2 SNEGSKA (reference sequence). The trim removed 5 bases at V and 1 base at J, leaving 4 bases unmatched. The CDR3 DNA follows: TGCAGTGCTGGTGGGACAGCGAACACTGAAGCTTTCTTT. It encodes CSAGGTANTEAFF.

This rearrangement joins TRBV6-5 to TRBJ2-3, with 8 bases that match TRBD2. This CDR3 is 15 amino acids long. With 7 bases clipped from V and 1 base from J, the junction kept 7 bases outside the gene matches. Per the germline V gene, CDR1 is MNHEY and CDR2 is SVGAGI. DNA for the CDR3: TGTGCCAGCATGTTGGGACTAGGTGGCACAGATACGCAGTATTTT. Residues: CASMLGLGGTDTQYF.

The chain carries TRBV10-3 and TRBJ2-5; 7 bases are a match to TRBD1. Germline CDR1 and CDR2: ENHRY and SYGVKD. V was clipped by 6 bases and J by 7 bases; unmatched bases: 8. This CDR3 comprises 13 residues. DNA of the CDR3: TGTGCCATCAGCTCACAGGGGATGGCGACCCAGTACTTC. Translation: CAISSQGMATQYF.